Sequencing of this TCR beta chain was carried out in a study of glioma-infiltrating T cells after dendritic cell vaccination. The wider study: Samples are from glioblastoma patients in Phase I and II dendritic cell vaccine trials. At biweekly intervals, patients got three intradermal dendritic cell vaccine injections. Study-wide results and caveats: Higher TCR clonality did not directly relate to longer survival.

Measured with immunoSEQ multiplex PCR; TCRdb has only the in-frame clones, and not every one. The sample shows about 95,000 clones, 85% to 90% of them seen only once. CDR3 length equals 14 residues. Germline V gene sequence: CDR1 SGHRS, CDR2 YFSETQ. V was trimmed by 1 base and J by 6 bases, leaving 12 bases between them. None of the glioblastoma patients had an isocitrate dehydrogenase mutation. Of note for this clone: The antigen remains unidentified.

V and J are TRBV5-1 and TRBJ2-3, with D perhaps TRBD1 (5 bases). The sequence was collected from a human donor with glioblastoma. The sample in question was blood, obtained before dendritic cell vaccination. CDR3 amino acids: CASSLRGSGDTQYF. In DNA, the CDR3 is TGCGCCAGCAGCTTGAGGGGAAGTGGGGATACGCAGTATTTT.